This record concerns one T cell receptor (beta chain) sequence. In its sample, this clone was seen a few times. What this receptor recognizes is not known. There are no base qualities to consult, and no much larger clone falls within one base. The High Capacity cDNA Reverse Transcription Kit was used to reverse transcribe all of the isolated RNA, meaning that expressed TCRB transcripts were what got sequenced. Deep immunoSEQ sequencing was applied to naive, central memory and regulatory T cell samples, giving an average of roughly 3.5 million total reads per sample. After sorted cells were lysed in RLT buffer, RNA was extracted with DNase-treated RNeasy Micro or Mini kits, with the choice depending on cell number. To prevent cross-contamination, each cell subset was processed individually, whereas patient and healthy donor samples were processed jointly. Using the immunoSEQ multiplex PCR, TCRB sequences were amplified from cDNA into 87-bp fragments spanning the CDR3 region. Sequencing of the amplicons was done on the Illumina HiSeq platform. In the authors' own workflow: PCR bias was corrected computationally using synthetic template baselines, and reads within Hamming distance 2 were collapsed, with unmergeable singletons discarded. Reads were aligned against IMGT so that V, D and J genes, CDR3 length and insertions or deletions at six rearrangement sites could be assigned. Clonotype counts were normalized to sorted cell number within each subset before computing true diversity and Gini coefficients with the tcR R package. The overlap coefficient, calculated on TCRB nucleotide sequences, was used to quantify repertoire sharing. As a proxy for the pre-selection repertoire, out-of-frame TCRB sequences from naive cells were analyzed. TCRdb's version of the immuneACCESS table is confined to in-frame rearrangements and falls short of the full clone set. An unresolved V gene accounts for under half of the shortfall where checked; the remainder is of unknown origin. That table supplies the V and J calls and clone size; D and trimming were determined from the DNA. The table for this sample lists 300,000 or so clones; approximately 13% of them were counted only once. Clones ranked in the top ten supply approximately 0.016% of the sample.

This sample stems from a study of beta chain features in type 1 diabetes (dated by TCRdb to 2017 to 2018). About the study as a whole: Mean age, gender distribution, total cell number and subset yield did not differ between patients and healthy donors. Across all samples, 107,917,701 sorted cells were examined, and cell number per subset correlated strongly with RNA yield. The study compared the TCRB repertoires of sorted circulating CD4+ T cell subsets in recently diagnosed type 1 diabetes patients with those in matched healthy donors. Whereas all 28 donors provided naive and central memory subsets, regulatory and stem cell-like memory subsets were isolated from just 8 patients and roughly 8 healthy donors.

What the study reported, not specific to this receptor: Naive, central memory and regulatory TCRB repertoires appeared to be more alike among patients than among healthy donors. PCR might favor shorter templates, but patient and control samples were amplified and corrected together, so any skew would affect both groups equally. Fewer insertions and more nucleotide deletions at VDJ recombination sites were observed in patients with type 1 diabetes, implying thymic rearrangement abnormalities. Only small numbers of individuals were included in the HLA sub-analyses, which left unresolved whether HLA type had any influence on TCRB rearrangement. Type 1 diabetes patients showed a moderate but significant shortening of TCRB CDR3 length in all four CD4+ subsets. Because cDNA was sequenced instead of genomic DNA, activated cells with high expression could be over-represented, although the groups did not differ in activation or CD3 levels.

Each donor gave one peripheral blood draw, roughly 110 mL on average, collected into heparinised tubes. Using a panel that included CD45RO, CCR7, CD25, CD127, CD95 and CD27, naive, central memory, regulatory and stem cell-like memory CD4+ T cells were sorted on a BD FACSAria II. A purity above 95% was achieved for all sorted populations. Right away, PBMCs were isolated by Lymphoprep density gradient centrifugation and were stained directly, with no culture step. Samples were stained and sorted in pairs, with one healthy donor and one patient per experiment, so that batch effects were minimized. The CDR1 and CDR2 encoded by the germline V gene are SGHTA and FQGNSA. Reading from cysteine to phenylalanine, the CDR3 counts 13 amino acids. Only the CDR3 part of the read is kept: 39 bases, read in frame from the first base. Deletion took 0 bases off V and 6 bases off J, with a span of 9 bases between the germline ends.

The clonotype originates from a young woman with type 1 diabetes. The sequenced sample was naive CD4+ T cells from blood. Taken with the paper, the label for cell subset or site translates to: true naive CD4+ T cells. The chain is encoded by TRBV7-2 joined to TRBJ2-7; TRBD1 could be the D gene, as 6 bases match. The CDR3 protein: CASSLARTAEQYF. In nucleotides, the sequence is TGTGCCAGCAGCTTAGCCCGGACAGCCGAGCAGTACTTC.